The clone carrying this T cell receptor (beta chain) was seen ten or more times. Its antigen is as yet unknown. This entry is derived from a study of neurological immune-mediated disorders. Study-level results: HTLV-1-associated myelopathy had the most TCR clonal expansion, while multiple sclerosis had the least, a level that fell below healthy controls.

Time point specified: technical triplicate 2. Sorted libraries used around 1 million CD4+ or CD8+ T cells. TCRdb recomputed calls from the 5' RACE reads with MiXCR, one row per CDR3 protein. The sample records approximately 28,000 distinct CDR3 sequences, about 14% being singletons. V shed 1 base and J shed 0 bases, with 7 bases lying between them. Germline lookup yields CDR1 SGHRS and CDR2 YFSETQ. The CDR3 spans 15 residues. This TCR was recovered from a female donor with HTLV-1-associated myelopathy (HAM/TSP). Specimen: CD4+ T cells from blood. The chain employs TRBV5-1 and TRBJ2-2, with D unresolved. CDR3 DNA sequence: TGCGCCAGCAGCTTGAGACTGTCGAACACCGGGGAGCTGTTTTTT. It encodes CASSLRLSNTGELFF. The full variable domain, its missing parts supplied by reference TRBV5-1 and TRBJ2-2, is KAGVTQTPRYLIKTRGQQVTLSCSPISGHRSVSWYQQTPGQGLQFLFEYFSETQRNKGNFPGRFSGRQFSNSRSEMNVSTLELGDSALYLCASSLRLSNTGELFFGEGSRLTVL.